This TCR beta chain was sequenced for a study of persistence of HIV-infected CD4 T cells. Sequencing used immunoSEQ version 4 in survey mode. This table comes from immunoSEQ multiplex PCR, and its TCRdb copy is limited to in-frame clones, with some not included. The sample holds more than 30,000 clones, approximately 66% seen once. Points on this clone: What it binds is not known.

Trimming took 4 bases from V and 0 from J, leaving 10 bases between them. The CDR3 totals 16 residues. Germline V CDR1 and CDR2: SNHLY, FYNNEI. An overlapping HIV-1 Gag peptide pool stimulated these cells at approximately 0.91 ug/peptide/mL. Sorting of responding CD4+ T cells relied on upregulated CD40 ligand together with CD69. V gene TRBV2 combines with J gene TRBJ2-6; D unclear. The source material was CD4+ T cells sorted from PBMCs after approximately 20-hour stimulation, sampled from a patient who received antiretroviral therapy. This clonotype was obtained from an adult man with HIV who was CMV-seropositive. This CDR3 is CASSGGGHSGANVLTF. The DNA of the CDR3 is TGTGCCAGCAGTGGGGGTGGGCACTCTGGGGCCAACGTCCTGACTTTC.